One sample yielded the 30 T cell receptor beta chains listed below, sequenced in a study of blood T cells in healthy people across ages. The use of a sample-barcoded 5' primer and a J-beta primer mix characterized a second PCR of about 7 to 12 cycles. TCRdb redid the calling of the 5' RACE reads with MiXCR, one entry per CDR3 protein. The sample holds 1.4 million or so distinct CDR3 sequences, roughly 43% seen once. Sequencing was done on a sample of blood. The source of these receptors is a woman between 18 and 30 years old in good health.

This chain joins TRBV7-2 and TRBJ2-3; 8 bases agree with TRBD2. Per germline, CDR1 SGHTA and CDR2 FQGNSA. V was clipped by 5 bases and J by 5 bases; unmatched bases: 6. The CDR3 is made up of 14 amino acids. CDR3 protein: CASSASGGGDTQYF. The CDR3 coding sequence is TGTGCCAGCAGCGCGAGCGGGGGTGGAGATACGCAGTATTTT.

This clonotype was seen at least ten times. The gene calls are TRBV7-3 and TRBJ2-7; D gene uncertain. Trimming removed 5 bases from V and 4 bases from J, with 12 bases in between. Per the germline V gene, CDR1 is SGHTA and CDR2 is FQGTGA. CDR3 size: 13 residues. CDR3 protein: CASSRVAAYEQYF. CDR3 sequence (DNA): TGTGCCAGCAGCCGTGTGGCAGCTTACGAGCAGTACTTC. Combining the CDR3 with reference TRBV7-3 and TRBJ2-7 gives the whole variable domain GAGVSQTPSNKVTEKGKYVELRCDPISGHTALYWYRQSLGQGPEFLIYFQGTGAADDSGLPNDRFFAVRPEGSVSTLKIQRTERGDSAVYLCASSRVAAYEQYFGPGTRLTVT.

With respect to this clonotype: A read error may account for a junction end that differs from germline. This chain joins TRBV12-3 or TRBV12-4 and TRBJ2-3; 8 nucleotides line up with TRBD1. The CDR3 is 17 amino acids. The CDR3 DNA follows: TGTGCCTGCAGTCATTGGACAGGGAGAACTAGCACAGATACGCAGTATTTT. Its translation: CACSHWTGRTSTDTQYF.

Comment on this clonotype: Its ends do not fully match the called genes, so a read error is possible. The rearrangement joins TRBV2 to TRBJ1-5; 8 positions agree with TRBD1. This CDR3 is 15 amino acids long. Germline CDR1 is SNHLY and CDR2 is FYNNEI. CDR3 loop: CAGRDRPWGNQPQHF. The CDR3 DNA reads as TGTGCCGGCAGGGACAGGCCTTGGGGCAATCAGCCCCAGCATTTT.

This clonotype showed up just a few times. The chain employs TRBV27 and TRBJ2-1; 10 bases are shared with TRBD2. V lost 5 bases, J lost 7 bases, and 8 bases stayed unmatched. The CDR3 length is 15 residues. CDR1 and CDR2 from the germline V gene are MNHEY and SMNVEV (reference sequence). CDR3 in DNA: TGTGCCAGCAGTCAACTAGCGGGGTCTAGGAATGAGCAGTTCTTC. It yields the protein CASSQLAGSRNEQFF.

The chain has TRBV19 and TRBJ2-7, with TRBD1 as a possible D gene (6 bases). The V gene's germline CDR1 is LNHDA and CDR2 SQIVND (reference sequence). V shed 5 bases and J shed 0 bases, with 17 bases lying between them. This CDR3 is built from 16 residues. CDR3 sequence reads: CASSHSGALSSYEQYF. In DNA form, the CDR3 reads TGTGCCAGTAGTCACTCAGGGGCCCTTAGCTCCTACGAGCAGTACTTC.

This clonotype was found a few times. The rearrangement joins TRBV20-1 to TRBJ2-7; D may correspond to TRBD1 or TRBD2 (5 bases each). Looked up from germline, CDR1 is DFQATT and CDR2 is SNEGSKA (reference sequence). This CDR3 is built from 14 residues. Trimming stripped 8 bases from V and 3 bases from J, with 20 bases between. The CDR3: CSSAPRGQGYEQYF. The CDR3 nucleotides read TGCAGTAGCGCTCCCCGGGGCCAGGGCTACGAGCAGTACTTC.

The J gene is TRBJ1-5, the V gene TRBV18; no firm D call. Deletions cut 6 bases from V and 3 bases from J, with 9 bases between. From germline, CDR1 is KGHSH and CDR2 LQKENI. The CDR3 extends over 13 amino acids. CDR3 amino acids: CASSDGLNQPQHF. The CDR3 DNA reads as TGTGCCAGCTCCGACGGGCTCAATCAGCCCCAGCATTTT.

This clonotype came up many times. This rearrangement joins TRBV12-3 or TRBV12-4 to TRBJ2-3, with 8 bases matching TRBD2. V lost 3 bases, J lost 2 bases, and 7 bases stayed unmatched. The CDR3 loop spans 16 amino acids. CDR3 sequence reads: CASSFGVAGYTDTQYF. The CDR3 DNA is TGTGCCAGCAGTTTTGGGGTAGCGGGGTACACAGATACGCAGTATTTT.

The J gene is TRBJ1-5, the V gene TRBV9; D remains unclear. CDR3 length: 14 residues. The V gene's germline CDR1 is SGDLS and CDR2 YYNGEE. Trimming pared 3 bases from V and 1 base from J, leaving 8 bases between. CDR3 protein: CASSERASNQPQHF. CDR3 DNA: TGTGCCAGCAGCGAGCGGGCCAGCAATCAGCCCCAGCATTTT.

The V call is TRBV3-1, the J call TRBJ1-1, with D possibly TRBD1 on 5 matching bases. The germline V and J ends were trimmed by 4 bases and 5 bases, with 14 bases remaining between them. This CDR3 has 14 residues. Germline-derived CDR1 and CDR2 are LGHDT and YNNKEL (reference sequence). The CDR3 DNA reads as TGTGCCAGCAGCCCGAGTATCGGGGGAACTGAAGCTTTCTTT. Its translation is CASSPSIGGTEAFF.

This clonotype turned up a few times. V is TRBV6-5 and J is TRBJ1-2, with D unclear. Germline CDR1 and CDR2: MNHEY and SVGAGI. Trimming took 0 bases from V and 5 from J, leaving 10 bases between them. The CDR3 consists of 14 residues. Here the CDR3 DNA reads TGTGCCAGCAGTTACTCGAATAGGGTATATGGCTACACCTTC. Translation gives CASSYSNRVYGYTF.

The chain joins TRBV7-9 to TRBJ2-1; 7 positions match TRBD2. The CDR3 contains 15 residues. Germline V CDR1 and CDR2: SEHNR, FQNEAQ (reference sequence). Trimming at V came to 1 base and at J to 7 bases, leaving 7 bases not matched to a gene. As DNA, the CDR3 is TGTGCCAGCAGCTTAGTGCGGGAGCTTCGGAATGAGCAGTTCTTC. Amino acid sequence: CASSLVRELRNEQFF.

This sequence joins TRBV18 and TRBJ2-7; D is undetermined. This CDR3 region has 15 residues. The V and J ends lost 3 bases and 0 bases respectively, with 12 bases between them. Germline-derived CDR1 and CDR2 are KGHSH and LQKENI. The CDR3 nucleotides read TGTGCCAGCTCACCCTGGGGTTTGGCCTCCTACGAGCAGTACTTC. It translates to CASSPWGLASYEQYF.

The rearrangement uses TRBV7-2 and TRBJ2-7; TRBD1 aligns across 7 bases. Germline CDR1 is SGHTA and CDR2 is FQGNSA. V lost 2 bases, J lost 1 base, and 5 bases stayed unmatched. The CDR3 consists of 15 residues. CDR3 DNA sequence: TGTGCCAGCAGCTTAACGCAGGGGGATTCCTACGAGCAGTACTTC. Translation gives CASSLTQGDSYEQYF.

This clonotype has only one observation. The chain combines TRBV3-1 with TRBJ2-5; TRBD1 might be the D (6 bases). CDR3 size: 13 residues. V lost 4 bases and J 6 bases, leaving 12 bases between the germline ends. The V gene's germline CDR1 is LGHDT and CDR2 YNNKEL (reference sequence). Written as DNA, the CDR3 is TGTGCCAGCAGCCGGGGACATACCAAGACCCAGTACTTC. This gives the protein CASSRGHTKTQYF.

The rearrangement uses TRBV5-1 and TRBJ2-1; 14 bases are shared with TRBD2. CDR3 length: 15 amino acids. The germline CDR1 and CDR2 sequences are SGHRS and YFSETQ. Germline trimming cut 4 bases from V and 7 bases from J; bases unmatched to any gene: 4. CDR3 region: CASSEGLAGENEQFF. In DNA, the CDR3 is TGCGCCAGCAGCGAGGGACTAGCGGGGGAAAATGAGCAGTTCTTC.

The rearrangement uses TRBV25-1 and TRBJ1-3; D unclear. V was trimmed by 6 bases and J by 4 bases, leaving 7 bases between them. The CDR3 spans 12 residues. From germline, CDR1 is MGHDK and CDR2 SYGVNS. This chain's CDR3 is CASSWEGNTIYF. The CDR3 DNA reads TGTGCCAGCAGCTGGGAAGGAAACACCATATATTTT.

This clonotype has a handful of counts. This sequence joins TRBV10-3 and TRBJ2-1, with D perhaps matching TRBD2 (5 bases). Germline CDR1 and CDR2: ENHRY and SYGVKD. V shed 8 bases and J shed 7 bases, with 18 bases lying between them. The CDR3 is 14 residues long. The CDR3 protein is CAIGSTLSMNEQFF. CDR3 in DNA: TGTGCCATCGGGAGCACCCTAAGTATGAATGAGCAGTTCTTC.

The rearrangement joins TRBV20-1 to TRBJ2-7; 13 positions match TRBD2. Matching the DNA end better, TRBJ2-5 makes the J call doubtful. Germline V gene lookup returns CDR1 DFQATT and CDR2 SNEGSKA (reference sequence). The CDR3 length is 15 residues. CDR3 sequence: CSATMGLAGFGTQYF. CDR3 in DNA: TGCAGTGCTACTATGGGACTAGCGGGGTTTGGGACCCAGTACTTC.

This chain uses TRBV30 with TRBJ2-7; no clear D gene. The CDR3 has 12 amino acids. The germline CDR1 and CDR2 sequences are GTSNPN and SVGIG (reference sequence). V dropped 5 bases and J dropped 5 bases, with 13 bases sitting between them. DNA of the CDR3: TGTGCCTGGTCCGGGTCCACGGACGAGCAGTACTTC. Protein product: CAWSGSTDEQYF.

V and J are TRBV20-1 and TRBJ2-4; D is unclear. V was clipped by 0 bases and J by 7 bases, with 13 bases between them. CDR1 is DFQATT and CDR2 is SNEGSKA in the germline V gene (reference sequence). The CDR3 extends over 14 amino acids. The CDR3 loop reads CSARDGGMRNIQYF. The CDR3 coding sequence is TGCAGTGCTAGAGATGGCGGTATGAGGAACATTCAGTACTTC.

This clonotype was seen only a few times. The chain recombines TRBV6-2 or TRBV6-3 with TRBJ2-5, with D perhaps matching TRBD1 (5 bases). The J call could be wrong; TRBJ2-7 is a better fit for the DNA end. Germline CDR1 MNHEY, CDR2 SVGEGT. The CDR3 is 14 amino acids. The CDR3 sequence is CASSSMGRPGEQYF. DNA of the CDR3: TGTGCCAGCAGTTCAATGGGGCGCCCTGGCGAGCAGTACTTC.

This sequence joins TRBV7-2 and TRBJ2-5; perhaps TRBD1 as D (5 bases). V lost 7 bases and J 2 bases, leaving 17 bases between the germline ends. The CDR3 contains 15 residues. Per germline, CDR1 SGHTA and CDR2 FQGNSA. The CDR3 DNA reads TGTGCCAGCACCCAGGGAAATTCCCCTCAAGAGACCCAGTACTTC. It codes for CASTQGNSPQETQYF.

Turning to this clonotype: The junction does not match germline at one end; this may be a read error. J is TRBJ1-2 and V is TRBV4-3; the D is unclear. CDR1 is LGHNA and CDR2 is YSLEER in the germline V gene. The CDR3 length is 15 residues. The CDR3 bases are TGCGCCAGCAGCCAAGATCAGGATTTTAACCATGGCTACACCTTC. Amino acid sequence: CASSQDQDFNHGYTF.

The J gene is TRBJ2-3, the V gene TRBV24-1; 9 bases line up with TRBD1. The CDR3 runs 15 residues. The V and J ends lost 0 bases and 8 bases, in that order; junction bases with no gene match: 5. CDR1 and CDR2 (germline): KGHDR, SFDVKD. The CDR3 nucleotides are TGTGCCACCAGTGATTTGGGACAGGGGAATGGTACGCAGTATTTT. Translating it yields CATSDLGQGNGTQYF.

The CDR3 region is CASGWVGAETQYF. CDR3 in DNA: TGTGCTAGTGGTTGGGTAGGCGCGGAGACCCAGTACTTC. This chain uses TRBV12-5 with TRBJ2-5; no clear D. V shed 4 bases and J shed 5 bases, with 11 bases lying between them. The CDR3 consists of 13 residues. Germline CDR1 LGHNT, CDR2 FRNRAP.

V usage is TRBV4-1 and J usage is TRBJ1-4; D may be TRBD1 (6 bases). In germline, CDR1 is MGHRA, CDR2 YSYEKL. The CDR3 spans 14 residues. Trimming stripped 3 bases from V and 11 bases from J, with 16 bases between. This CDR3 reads CASSQLLGGAKLFF. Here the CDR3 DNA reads TGCGCCAGCAGCCAGCTTTTAGGGGGGGCCAAACTGTTTTTT.

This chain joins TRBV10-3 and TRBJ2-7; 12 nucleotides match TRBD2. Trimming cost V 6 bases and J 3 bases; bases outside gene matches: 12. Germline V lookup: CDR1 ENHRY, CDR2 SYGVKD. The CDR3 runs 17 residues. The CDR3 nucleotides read TGTGCCATCAGCGACTTCGTAGGACTAGCGGGGAGCTACGAGCAGTACTTC. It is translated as CAISDFVGLAGSYEQYF.

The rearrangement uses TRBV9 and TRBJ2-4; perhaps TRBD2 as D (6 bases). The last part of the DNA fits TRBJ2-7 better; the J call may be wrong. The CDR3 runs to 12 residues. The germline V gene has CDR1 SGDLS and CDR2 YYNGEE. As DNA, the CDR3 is TGTGCCAGCAGCGGACTAGGGAACGAGCAGTACTTC. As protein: CASSGLGNEQYF.